The entry below describes one TCR beta chain. Its antigen remains undetermined. The input lacks base qualities; no much larger clone sits a single base away. Using the deep immunoSEQ assay, multiplex PCR amplified TCR CDR3 regions from genomic DNA. Genomic DNA extracted from each cell subset was distributed evenly over all wells of several immunoSEQ 96-well plates, and each plate served as one replicate. Each replicate PCR for sorted subsets received around 210 ng genomic DNA, equal to roughly 30,000 T cell genomes. Purified libraries were quantified with a Qubit 3.0 fluorometer, sized on a Bioanalyzer 2100, and re-quantified with the KAPA Library Quantification kit. A separate single-read 150-cycle Illumina NextSeq 550 flow cell was used to sequence each immunoSEQ 96-well plate. Under the source paper's analysis protocol: The immunoSEQ output contained only junctional sequences without quality scores, so filtering could not match that applied to full-length reads. Sequences were annotated with PyIR, a Python wrapper for IgBLAST v1.9, using IMGT germline references to assign V/J genes and CDR3. Reads with weak V/J assignments (E-value above 1e-6), missing CDR3, stop codons, out-of-frame junctions, or ambiguous translated residues were removed. V3J clonotypes were defined as sequences sharing the same inferred V gene, J gene, and CDR3 amino acid sequence. Percentage overlap between repertoires was calculated by dividing the number of shared unique clonotypes by the size of the smaller repertoire. RTK rarefaction, the Chao1 estimator, and Recon v2.1 estimates of unobserved clonotypes were used to assess repertoire richness. OLGA was used to compute generation probabilities for all TCRbeta clonotypes that the gDNA method yielded from several donors. TCRdb took over this immuneACCESS table, retaining in-frame rearrangements with V and J assigned. Such tables are incomplete; in checked studies, under half of the missing clones stem from an unresolved V gene, and the remainder is unexplained. Clonal size and the V and J genes are those of that table, whereas D and trimming came from the DNA. Recorded for this sample are roughly 380,000 clones; around 96% of them occurred a single time. 0.32% of the sample is taken by the ten largest.

This entry is derived from a study of shared clonotypes between healthy human individuals (dated by TCRdb to about 2020). For the study in its entirety: Three men and two women, aged 18 to 49 years, made up the cohort. For each donor, CD4 naive and CD4 memory were each run on three plates, CD8 naive on two plates, and CD8 memory on one plate. To estimate repertoire size and how much clonotypes are shared between individuals, the study performed deep sequencing of blood TCR repertoires from about five healthy adults. Libraries were prepared and TCR repertoires were sequenced by different laboratories using diverse techniques, in order to increase sequencing depth and limit assay-specific biases. Between about 0.85 and 9.5 billion PBMCs per donor were obtained by leukapheresis. The investigation overall reported the following: Compared with non-shared clonotypes, clonotypes shared by all four sorted-subset donors had higher generation probabilities. Based on pairwise subsampling, the degree of clonotype sharing among donors was expected to be affected by sequencing depth. Naive subsets generally had larger estimated clonotype richness than memory subsets did. The small number of donors limited the genetic and exposure-history diversity represented. Incomplete sequencing was indicated by rarefaction of sorted-subset datasets, despite the large sequencing depth. Sampling was restricted to blood, and TCR repertoires in tissue are likely to differ from TCR repertoires in blood. Across a few donors, approximately 4.9% of naive CD4, approximately 3.6% of naive CD8, 2.3% of memory CD4, and 0.4% to 0.45% of memory CD8 clonotypes were shared.

V is clipped by 1 base and J by 4 bases, and the sequence between their germline boundaries is 12 bases long. Taken from the germline V gene, the CDR1 and CDR2 loops are SGHRS and YFSETQ. Reading from cysteine to phenylalanine, the CDR3 counts 14 amino acids. Of all the DNA, just the CDR3 is kept, 42 bases in frame from base 1. Donors were healthy HIV-negative adults with no recently reported acute infections or vaccinations. Only Caucasian adults living in Nashville, Tennessee, USA were represented among the donors. CD8 memory samples were composed of magnetically selected CD45RO+ cells combined with CCR7-negative CD45RA+ effector memory (TemRA) cells. Blood was obtained by leukapheresis, after which PBMCs were separated by Ficoll-Histopaque density gradient centrifugation and cryopreserved in liquid nitrogen vapor phase. Analytical flow cytometry was used to check the purity and quantity of every magnetically sorted T cell population. Genomic DNA was isolated from each sorted fraction and quantified by UV absorbance on a Nanodrop 2000c.

The sequenced sample was memory CD8+ T cells sorted from blood. The cell subset or site label on this specimen signifies: CD45RO+ cells pooled with CCR7-negative TemRA cells. The chain employs TRBV5-1 and TRBJ2-7; the D gene is perhaps TRBD2, from 6 matching bases. This TCR was recovered from a man younger than 40 in good health. Read as DNA, the sequence is TGCGCCAGCAGCTTGACGGGAGAGGGGTACGAGCAGTACTTC. Translated, this is CASSLTGEGYEQYF.